A single sample is the source of the 19 T cell receptor beta chains below, sequenced in a study of CXCR3-negative and CXCR3-positive naive CD8 T cells. In preparing the TRB cDNA libraries, 5' RACE with UMI labels was used. TCRdb re-called the 5' RACE reads, yielding one record per CDR3 amino acid sequence without DNA. This sample's table reports 70,000 to 95,000 distinct CDR3 sequences. The sequenced sample consisted of naive CXCR3- CD8+ T cells from blood. Subset: CD45RO-CCR7+CD27+CD95- naive CD8+ T cells lacking CXCR3 (TNR3-). These receptor sequences come from a human donor in good health. Some clones in this sample may be carry-over from other donors' samples.

CDR3 in amino acids: CASSQVGPTYNEQFF. The chain is built from TRBV3-1 and TRBJ2-1; TCRdb designates TRBD2, a call that cannot be tested without DNA. CDR1 and CDR2 from the germline V gene are LGHDT and YNNKEL (reference sequence). This CDR3 comprises 15 residues.

This chain connects TRBV7-3 to TRBJ2-1; the D call from TCRdb, TRBD2, cannot be confirmed without DNA. Looked up from germline, CDR1 is SGHTA and CDR2 is FQGTGA. This CDR3 has 18 amino acids. CDR3 in amino acids: CASSPQGLADSSYNEQFF.

V is TRBV11-2 and J is TRBJ1-2; without DNA, the TCRdb call of TRBD1 cannot be checked. The CDR3 sequence is 14 residues long. Germline lookup yields CDR1 SGHAT and CDR2 FQNNGV. The CDR3 reads CASTPGGTYYGYTF.

This sequence joins TRBV15 and TRBJ2-7; TCRdb's D call of TRBD1 is untestable without DNA. CDR1 and CDR2 (germline): LNHNV, YYDKDF (reference sequence). The CDR3 is 15 amino acids. CDR3 sequence: CATSGGLEVSYEQYF.

V and J are TRBV20-1 and TRBJ2-1; with no DNA, the TCRdb D assignment of TRBD1 cannot be verified. Germline CDR1 and CDR2: DFQATT and SNEGSKA (reference sequence). The CDR3 is 15 amino acids. CDR3 in amino acids: CSARAPRGEYNEQFF.

The V call is TRBV28, the J call TRBJ2-2; the TRBD2 assignment by TCRdb is unverifiable without DNA. CDR3 length equals 15 residues. CDR1 and CDR2 (germline): MDHEN, SYDVKM. This CDR3 reads CASRESLAGIRELFF.

The chain couples TRBV15 to TRBJ2-1; the D call of TRBD1 rests on TCRdb alone, since no DNA is present to check it. The CDR3 contains 14 residues. Germline-derived CDR1 and CDR2 are LNHNV and YYDKDF (reference sequence). The CDR3 loop is CATRIRQGENEQFF.

The chain couples TRBV19 to TRBJ2-2. The length of the CDR3 is 15 residues. Germline V gene sequence: CDR1 LNHDA, CDR2 SQIVND (reference sequence). CDR3 residues: CASSIMGAHTGELFF.

The J gene is TRBJ2-2, the V gene TRBV10-3; no DNA is available, so the TRBD2 call from TCRdb remains unchecked. CDR1 is ENHRY, CDR2 SYGVKD, per germline. The CDR3 covers 16 residues. Here the CDR3 reads CAISETSGLNTGELFF.

This rearrangement joins TRBV28 to TRBJ2-7; without DNA, the TCRdb call of TRBD1 cannot be checked. Germline V gene sequence: CDR1 MDHEN, CDR2 SYDVKM. The CDR3 loop spans 13 amino acids. CDR3 in amino acids: CASSSRVTYEQYF.

The rearrangement links TRBV6-2 or TRBV6-3 to TRBJ2-3; no DNA is available, so the TRBD1 call from TCRdb remains unchecked. Germline-derived CDR1 and CDR2 are MNHEY and SVGEGT. The CDR3 totals 14 residues. The CDR3 sequence is CASSSGTSTDTQYF.

The chain uses TRBV4-1 and TRBJ2-6; TCRdb names TRBD1, which stays unverified in the absence of DNA. This CDR3 spans 17 amino acids. Germline V lookup: CDR1 MGHRA, CDR2 YSYEKL. The CDR3 here is CASSQEKGGAGANVLTF.

The chain employs TRBV12-3 or TRBV12-4 and TRBJ1-2. This CDR3 region has 13 residues. CDR3 residues: CASTNSRHSGYTF.

The chain links TRBV11-2 to TRBJ2-5; TCRdb's D gene call, TRBD2, goes unchecked for lack of DNA. CDR1 is SGHAT, CDR2 FQNNGV, per germline. The CDR3 covers 18 residues. This CDR3 is CASSLAVLAGGPQETQYF.

The gene calls are TRBV6-2 or TRBV6-3 and TRBJ2-2; TCRdb designates TRBD2, a call that cannot be tested without DNA. This CDR3 spans 16 amino acids. Per the germline V gene, CDR1 is MNHEY and CDR2 is SVGEGT. CDR3 sequence: CASSCEGEDTTGELFF.

This rearrangement joins TRBV12-3 or TRBV12-4 to TRBJ2-1; without DNA, the TCRdb call of TRBD2 cannot be checked. The CDR3 is 15 residues long. This chain's CDR3 is CASSFGTSGGNEQFF.

V gene TRBV12-3 or TRBV12-4 combines with J gene TRBJ1-2; TCRdb's D call, TRBD1, is unchecked because there is no DNA. The CDR3 covers 15 residues. CDR3 sequence reads: CASSPTGSEDYGYTF.

The chain has TRBV7-9 and TRBJ2-3; with no DNA, the TCRdb D assignment of TRBD1 cannot be verified. The CDR3 runs 15 residues. Germline lookup yields CDR1 SEHNR and CDR2 FQNEAQ (reference sequence). The CDR3 is CAGRGTVYSTDTQYF.

This CDR3 is CASSERGLEYF. The rearrangement joins TRBV9 to TRBJ2-3; the TRBD2 assignment by TCRdb is unverifiable without DNA. The CDR3 is made up of 11 amino acids. Germline V CDR1 and CDR2: SGDLS, YYNGEE.